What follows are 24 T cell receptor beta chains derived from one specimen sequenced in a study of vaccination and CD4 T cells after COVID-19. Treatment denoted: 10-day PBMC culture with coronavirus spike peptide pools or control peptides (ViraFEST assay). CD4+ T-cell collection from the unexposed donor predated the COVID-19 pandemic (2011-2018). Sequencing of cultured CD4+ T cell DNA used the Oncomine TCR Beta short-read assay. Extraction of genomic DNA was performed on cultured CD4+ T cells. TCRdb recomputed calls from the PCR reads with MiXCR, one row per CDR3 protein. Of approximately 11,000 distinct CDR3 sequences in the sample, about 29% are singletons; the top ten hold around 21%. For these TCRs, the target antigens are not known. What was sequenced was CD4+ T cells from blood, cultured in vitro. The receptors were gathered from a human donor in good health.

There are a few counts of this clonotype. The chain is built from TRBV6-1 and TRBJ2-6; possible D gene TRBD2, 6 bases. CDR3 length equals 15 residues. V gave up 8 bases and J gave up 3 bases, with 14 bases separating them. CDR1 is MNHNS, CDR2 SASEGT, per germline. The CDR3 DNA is TGTGCCAGCGCGGAGGGAGGAGGTGGGGCCAACGTCCTGACTTTC. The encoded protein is CASAEGGGGANVLTF.

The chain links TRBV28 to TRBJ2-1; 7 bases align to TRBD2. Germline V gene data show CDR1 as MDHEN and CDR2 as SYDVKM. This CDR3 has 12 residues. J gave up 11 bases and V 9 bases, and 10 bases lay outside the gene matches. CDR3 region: CASTEPSGKQFF. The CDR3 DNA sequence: TGTGCCAGTACCGAACCTAGCGGCAAGCAGTTCTTC.

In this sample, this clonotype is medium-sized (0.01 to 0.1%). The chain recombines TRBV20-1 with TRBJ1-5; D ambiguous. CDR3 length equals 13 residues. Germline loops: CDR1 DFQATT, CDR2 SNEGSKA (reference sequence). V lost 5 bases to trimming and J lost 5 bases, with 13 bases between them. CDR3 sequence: CSAGRELDQPQHF. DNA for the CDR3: TGCAGTGCTGGAAGAGAACTCGATCAGCCCCAGCATTTT.

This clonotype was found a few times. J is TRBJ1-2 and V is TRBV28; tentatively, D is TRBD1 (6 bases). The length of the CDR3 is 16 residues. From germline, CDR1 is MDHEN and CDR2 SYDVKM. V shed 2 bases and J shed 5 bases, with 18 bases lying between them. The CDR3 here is CASSLRGATVRYGYTF. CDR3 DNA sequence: TGTGCCAGCAGTTTACGGGGGGCCACGGTGAGGTATGGCTACACCTTC.

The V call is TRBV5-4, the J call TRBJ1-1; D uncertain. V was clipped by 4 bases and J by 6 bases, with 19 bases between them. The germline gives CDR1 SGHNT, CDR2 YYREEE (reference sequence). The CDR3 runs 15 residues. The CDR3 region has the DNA TGTGCCAGCAGCCTGAAGGAGGGCCCCTTCGCTGAAGCTTTCTTT. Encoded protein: CASSLKEGPFAEAFF.

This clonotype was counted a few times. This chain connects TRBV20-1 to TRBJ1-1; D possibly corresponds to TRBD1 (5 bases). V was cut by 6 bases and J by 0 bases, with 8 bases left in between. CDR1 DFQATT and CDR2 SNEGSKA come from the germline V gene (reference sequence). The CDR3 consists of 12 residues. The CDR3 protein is CSAKGLNTEAFF. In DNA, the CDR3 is TGCAGTGCGAAGGGGCTGAACACTGAAGCTTTCTTT.

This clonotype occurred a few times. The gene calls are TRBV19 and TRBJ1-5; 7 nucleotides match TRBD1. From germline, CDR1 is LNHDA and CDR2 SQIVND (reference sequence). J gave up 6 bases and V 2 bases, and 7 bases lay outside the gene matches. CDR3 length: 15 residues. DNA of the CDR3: TGTGCCAGTAGTATAAGGGACAGCGGAGTTCAGCCCCAGCATTTT. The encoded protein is CASSIRDSGVQPQHF.

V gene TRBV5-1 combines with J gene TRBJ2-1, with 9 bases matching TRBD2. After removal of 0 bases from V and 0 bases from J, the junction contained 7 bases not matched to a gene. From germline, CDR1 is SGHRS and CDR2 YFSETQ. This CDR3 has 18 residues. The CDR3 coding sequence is TGCGCCAGCAGCTTGGGGGGACTAGCAATGAGCTCCTACAATGAGCAGTTCTTC. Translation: CASSLGGLAMSSYNEQFF.

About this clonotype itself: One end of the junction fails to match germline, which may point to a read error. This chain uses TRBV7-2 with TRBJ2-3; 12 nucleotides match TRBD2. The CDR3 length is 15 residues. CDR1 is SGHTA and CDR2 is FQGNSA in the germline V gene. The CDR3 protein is CASGFATSGSRTQYF. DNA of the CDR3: TGTGCCAGCGGCTTTGCGACTAGCGGGAGTAGGACGCAGTATTTT.

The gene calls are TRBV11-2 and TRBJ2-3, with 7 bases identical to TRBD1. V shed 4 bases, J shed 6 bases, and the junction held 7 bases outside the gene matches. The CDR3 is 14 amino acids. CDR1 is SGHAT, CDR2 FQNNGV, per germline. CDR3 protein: CASSSQGVRDTQYF. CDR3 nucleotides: TGTGCCAGCAGCTCGCAGGGGGTACGGGATACGCAGTATTTT.

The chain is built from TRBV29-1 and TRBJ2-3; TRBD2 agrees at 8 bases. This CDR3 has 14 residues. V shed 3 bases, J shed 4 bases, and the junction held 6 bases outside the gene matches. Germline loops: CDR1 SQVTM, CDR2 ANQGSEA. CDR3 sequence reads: CSVEGGRSADTQYF. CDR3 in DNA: TGCAGCGTTGAGGGCGGGAGGTCTGCAGATACGCAGTATTTT.

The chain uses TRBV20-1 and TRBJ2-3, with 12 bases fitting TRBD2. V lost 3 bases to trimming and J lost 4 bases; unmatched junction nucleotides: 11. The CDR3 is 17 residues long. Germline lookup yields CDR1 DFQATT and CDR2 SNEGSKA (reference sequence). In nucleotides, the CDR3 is TGCAGTGCTAGTGGCCGACTAGCGGGAGAGTTCGCAGATACGCAGTATTTT. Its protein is CSASGRLAGEFADTQYF.

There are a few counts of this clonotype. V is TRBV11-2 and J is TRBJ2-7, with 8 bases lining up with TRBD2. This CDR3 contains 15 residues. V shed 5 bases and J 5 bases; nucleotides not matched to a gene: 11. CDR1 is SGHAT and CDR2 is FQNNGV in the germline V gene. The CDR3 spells CASSRLGSGTDEQYF. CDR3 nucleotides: TGTGCCAGCAGCCGCCTCGGTAGCGGGACGGACGAGCAGTACTTC. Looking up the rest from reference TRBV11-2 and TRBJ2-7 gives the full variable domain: EAGVAQSPRYKIIEKRQSVAFWCNPISGHATLYWYQQILGQGPKLLIQFQNNGVVDDSQLPKDRFSAERLKGVDSTLKIQPAKLEDSAVYLCASSRLGSGTDEQYFGPGTRLTVT.

CDR3 protein: CASSGMNTGELFF. The CDR3 region has the DNA TGTGCCAGTAGTGGGATGAACACCGGGGAGCTGTTTTTT. V and J are TRBV19 and TRBJ2-2; D is ambiguous. Germline assignment: CDR1 LNHDA and CDR2 SQIVND (reference sequence). The V and J ends lost 5 bases and 1 base respectively, with 5 bases between them. This CDR3 contains 13 residues.

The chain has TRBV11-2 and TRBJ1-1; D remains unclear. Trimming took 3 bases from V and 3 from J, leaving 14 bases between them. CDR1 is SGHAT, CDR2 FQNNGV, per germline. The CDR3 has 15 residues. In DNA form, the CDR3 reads TGTGCCAGCAGCTTCGGTATGTATCGAGACACTGAAGCTTTCTTT. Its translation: CASSFGMYRDTEAFF.

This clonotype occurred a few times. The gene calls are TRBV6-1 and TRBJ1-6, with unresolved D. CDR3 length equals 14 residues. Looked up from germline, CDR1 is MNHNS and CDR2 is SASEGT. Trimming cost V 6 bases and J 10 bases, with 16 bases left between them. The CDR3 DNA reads TGTGCCAGCAGCACCCCAGAATGGCACTCACCCCTCCACTTT. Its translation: CASSTPEWHSPLHF.

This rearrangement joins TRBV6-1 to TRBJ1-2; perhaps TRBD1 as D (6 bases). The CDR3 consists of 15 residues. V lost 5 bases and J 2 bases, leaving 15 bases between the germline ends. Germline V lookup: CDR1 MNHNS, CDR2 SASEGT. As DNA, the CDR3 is TGTGCCAGCAGTCTCGGGACACCGGGGAACTATGGCTACACCTTC. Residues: CASSLGTPGNYGYTF.

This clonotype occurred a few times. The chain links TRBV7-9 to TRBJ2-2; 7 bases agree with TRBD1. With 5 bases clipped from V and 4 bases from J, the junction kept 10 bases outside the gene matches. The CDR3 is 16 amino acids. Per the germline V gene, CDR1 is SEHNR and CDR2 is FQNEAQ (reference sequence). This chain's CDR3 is CASSPETGWSTGELFF. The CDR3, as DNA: TGTGCCAGCAGCCCTGAGACAGGGTGGAGCACCGGGGAGCTGTTTTTT. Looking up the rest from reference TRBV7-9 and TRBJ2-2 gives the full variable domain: DTGVSQNPRHKITKRGQNVTFRCDPISEHNRLYWYRQTLGQGPEFLTYFQNEAQLEKSRLLSDRFSAERPKGSFSTLEIQRTEQGDSAMYLCASSPETGWSTGELFFGEGSRLTVL.

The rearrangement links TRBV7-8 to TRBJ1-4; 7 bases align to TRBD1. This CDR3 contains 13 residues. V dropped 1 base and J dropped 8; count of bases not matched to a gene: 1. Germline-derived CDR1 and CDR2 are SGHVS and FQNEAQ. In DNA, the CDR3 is TGTGCCAGCAGCTTAGGGACAGGCGAAAAACTGTTTTTT. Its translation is CASSLGTGEKLFF.

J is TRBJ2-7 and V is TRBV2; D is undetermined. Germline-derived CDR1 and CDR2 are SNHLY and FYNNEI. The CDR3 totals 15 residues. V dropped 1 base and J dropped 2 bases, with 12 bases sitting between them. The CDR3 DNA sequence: TGTGCCAGCAGTGAAGGGGCCCTCTTTCCCTACGAGCAGTACTTC. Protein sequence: CASSEGALFPYEQYF.

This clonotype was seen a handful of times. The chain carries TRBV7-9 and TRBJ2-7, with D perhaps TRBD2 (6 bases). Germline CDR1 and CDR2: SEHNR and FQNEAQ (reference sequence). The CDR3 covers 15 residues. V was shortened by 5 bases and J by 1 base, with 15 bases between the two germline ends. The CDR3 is CASSIRELLSYEQYF. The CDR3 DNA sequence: TGTGCCAGCAGCATACGGGAGCTTCTTTCCTACGAGCAGTACTTC.

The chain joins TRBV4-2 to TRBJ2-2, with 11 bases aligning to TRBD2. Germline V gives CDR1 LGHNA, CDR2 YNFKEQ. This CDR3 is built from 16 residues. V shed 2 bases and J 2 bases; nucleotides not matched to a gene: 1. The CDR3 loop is CASSQRLAGNTGELFF. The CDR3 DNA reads TGTGCCAGCAGCCAAAGACTAGCGGGAAACACCGGGGAGCTGTTTTTT.

The DNA of the CDR3 is TGTGCCAGCAGTCCCAGGGACCCCAACTATGGCTACACCTTC. Encoded protein: CASSPRDPNYGYTF. V is TRBV12-3 or TRBV12-4 and J is TRBJ1-2, with D perhaps TRBD1 (5 bases). This CDR3 spans 14 amino acids. V was clipped by 5 bases and J by 2 bases, with 12 bases between them.

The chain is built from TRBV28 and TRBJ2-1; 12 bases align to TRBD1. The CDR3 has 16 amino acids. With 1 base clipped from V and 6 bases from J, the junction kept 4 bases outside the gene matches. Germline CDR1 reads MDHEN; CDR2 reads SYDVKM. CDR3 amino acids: CASSLLGQGAANEQFF. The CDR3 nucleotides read TGTGCCAGCAGTTTATTGGGACAGGGGGCGGCCAATGAGCAGTTCTTC.